Below, 10 T cell receptor beta chains from the same sample are listed, as sequenced in a study of CD8 T cells in Susac syndrome. The RNA input was roughly 0.45 to 1 ug, and it was reverse transcribed with random hexamers. One entry per CDR3 protein results from TCRdb running MiXCR on the immunoSEQ multiplex PCR reads. The repertoire holds approximately 100,000 distinct CDR3 sequences, with 80% to 95% as singletons. The sample was CD4+ T cells from PBMCs. Receptors originate from a human donor in good health.

This clonotype was observed a few times. The chain links TRBV18 to TRBJ1-1, with D unclear. Trimming left V 6 bases short and J 3 bases short, with 11 bases between. This CDR3 is 13 amino acids long. Looked up from germline, CDR1 is KGHSH and CDR2 is LQKENI. CDR3 nucleotide sequence: TGTGCCAGCTCTTTGAGAGGAGACACTGAAGCTTTCTTT. It specifies CASSLRGDTEAFF.

The sample holds one count of this clonotype. This rearrangement joins TRBV12-3 or TRBV12-4 to TRBJ2-1; D perhaps matches TRBD2 (6 bases). The length of the CDR3 is 13 residues. The V end lost 6 bases, the J end lost 7 bases, and 13 bases lay between the germline ends. The CDR3 nucleotides read TGTGCCAGCAGCAAAACTAGCTGGAATGAGCAGTTCTTC. This encodes CASSKTSWNEQFF.

The chain is built from TRBV21-1 and TRBJ1-2. TRBV21-1 is given as a pseudogene. The length of the CDR3 is 12 residues. The DNA for the CDR3 is TGTGCCAGCAGCGGGTGGGTTCACGGCTACACCTTC. This translates into CASSGWVHGYTF.

The chain employs TRBV9 and TRBJ2-1; D may be TRBD2 (5 bases). V was trimmed by 3 bases and J by 8 bases, leaving 18 bases between them. Germline lookup yields CDR1 SGDLS and CDR2 YYNGEE. CDR3 length equals 15 residues. The CDR3 DNA reads as TGTGCCAGCAGCGCACAATTAGGGCTAGCCGATGAGCAGTTCTTC. Amino acids: CASSAQLGLADEQFF.

The rearrangement joins TRBV20-1 to TRBJ1-1; 8 bases fit TRBD1. CDR1 is DFQATT, CDR2 SNEGSKA, per germline (reference sequence). The CDR3 has 13 amino acids. After removal of 6 bases from V and 4 bases from J, the junction contained 7 bases not matched to a gene. This CDR3 reads CSARGQGSTEAFF. The CDR3 nucleotides read TGCAGTGCCCGAGGACAGGGAAGCACTGAAGCTTTCTTT.

The chain has TRBV5-1 and TRBJ1-1; D possibly corresponds to TRBD1 (5 bases). There are 16 residues in the CDR3. CDR1 and CDR2 from the germline V gene are SGHRS and YFSETQ. Trimming removed 5 bases at V and 2 bases at J, with 19 bases between. The CDR3 sequence is CASRSTRDSFNTEAFF. DNA for the CDR3: TGCGCCAGCAGATCAACCCGAGACAGTTTCAACACTGAAGCTTTCTTT.

V and J are TRBV28 and TRBJ1-1, with TRBD1 as a possible D gene (5 bases). CDR3 length: 15 residues. V was shortened by 7 bases and J by 1 base, with 16 bases between the two germline ends. Germline V gives CDR1 MDHEN, CDR2 SYDVKM. The CDR3 nucleotides are TGTGCCAGCATCTCCGGGACCCCTCAGAACACTGAAGCTTTCTTT. Protein product: CASISGTPQNTEAFF.

The count of this clonotype is one. The J gene is TRBJ2-3, the V gene TRBV7-9; 10 positions match TRBD1. V was pared by 2 bases and J by 6 bases, with 8 bases of the junction left unmatched. CDR3 length equals 16 residues. CDR1 SEHNR and CDR2 FQNEAQ come from the germline V gene (reference sequence). CDR3 loop: CASSLLTGGARDTQYF. In DNA, the CDR3 is TGTGCCAGCAGCTTATTGACAGGGGGCGCGAGGGATACGCAGTATTTT.

V usage is TRBV5-1 and J usage is TRBJ2-3, with D hard to call. Looked up from germline, CDR1 is SGHRS and CDR2 is YFSETQ. CDR3 size: 14 residues. V gave up 3 bases and J gave up 4 bases, with 12 bases separating them. As DNA, the CDR3 is TGCGCCAGCAGCTCTGGGTCCCGGTCAGATACGCAGTATTTT. Protein: CASSSGSRSDTQYF.

V and J are TRBV6-4 and TRBJ2-3, with TRBD2 as a possible D gene (6 bases). Germline assignment: CDR1 MRHNA and CDR2 SNTAGT. The V gene lost 8 bases and the J gene lost 2 bases, with 8 bases spanning the gap. The CDR3 contains 12 residues. The CDR3 reads CASPDYTDTQYF. CDR3 DNA sequence: TGTGCCAGCCCGGACTACACAGATACGCAGTATTTT.